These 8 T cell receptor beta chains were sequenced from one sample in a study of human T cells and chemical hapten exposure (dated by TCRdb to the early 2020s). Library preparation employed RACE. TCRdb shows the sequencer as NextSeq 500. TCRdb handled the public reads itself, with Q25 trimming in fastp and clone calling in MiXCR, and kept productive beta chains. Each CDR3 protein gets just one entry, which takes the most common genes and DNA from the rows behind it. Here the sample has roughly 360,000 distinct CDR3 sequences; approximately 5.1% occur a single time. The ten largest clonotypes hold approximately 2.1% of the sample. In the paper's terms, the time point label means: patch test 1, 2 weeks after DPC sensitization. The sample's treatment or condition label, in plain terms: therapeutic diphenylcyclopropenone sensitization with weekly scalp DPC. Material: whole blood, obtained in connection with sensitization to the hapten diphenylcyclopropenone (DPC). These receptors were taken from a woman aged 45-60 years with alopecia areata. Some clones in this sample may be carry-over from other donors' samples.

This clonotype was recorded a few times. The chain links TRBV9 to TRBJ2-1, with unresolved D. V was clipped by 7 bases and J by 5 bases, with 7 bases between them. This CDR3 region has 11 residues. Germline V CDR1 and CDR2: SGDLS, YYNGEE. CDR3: CASGGDNEQFF. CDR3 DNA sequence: TGTGCCAGCGGCGGAGACAATGAGCAGTTCTTC.

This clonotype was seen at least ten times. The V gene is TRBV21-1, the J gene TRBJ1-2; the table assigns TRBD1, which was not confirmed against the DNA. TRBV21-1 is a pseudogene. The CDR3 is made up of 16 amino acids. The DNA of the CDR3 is TGTGCCAGCAGCAAAGAGGAGTGGGCGGGCGCCAATGGCTACACCTTC. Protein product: CASSKEEWAGANGYTF.

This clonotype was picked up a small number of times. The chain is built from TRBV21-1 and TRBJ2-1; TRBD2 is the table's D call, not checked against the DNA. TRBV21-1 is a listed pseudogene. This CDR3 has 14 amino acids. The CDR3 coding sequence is TGTGCCAGCAGCACGCGGGGGGGAGTAAATGAGCAGTTCTTC. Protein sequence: CASSTRGGVNEQFF.

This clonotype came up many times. CDR3 bases: TGTGCCAGCAGCAATCGACAGGGGAGTGGTTTTAGCAATCAGCCCCAGCATTTT. Protein: CASSNRQGSGFSNQPQHF. The gene calls are TRBV21-1 and TRBJ1-5; TRBD1 is taken as the D call from the table, unchecked against the DNA. TRBV21-1 counts as a pseudogene. This CDR3 contains 18 residues.

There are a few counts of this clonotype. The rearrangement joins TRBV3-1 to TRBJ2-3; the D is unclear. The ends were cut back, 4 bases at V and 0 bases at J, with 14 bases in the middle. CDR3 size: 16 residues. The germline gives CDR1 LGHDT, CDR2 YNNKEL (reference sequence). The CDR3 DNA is TGTGCCAGCAGCCCGACACCGGGTGGGAGCACAGATACGCAGTATTTT. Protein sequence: CASSPTPGGSTDTQYF.

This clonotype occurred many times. CDR3 region: CASSLEPSGIILDTQYF. The CDR3 region has the DNA TGTGCCAGCTCTTTGGAGCCTAGCGGGATAATTTTGGATACGCAGTATTTT. The V and J genes are TRBV27 and TRBJ2-3; 9 positions match TRBD2. The CDR3 length is 17 residues. Losses at the gene ends were 8 bases for V and 6 bases for J; bases not matched to a gene: 18. Germline V gene sequence: CDR1 MNHEY, CDR2 SMNVEV (reference sequence).

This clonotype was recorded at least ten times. CDR3 loop: CSGRDTPYEQYF. CDR3 nucleotide sequence: TGCAGTGGACGAGACACCCCCTACGAGCAGTACTTC. The genes are TRBV20-1 and TRBJ2-7, with unresolved D. The CDR3 is 12 amino acids. Germline V CDR1 and CDR2: DFQATT, SNEGSKA (reference sequence). The V and J ends lost 7 bases and 2 bases respectively, with 12 bases between them.

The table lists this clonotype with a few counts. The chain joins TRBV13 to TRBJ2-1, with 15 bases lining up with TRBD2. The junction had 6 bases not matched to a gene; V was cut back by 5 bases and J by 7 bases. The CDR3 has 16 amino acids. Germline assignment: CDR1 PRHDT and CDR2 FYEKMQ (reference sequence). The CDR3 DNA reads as TGTGCCAGCAGCCCAGGGACTAGCGGGGGGTGGAATGAGCAGTTCTTC. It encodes CASSPGTSGGWNEQFF.